The clone carrying this T cell receptor (beta chain) was detected many times. Germline CDR1 SGHRS, CDR2 YFSETQ. The CDR3 has 19 amino acids. Trimming at V came to 5 bases and at J to 5 bases, leaving 15 bases not matched to a gene. This entry belongs to a study of low-dose radiotherapy and immunotherapy resistance in tumors. Looking at the study overall: Doses delivered to Cohort 2 were 1 Gy per fraction every two weeks, amounting to 13 Gy over 26 weeks.

Specified time point: after trial treatment. Documented treatment: LDRT plus nivolumab, ipilimumab, low-dose cyclophosphamide and aspirin (RACIN trial). Using a constant-region primer together with a V-primer adapter, TCRs were subjected to around 22 PCR cycles of amplification. The mRNA which had been isolated was amplified by in vitro transcription. MiXCR, applied by TCRdb to the reads, yields one record per CDR3 protein. Here the sample spans approximately 52,000 distinct CDR3 sequences, 33% being singletons. The receptor's source is a male donor with rectosigmoid adenocarcinoma. This specimen consisted of PBMCs, obtained after low-dose radiotherapy plus immunotherapy. This chain connects TRBV5-1 to TRBJ2-3; 15 nucleotides line up with TRBD2. The CDR3 is CASSHQPGLAGGPGDTQYF. The CDR3 DNA sequence: TGCGCCAGCAGTCATCAACCCGGACTAGCGGGAGGGCCGGGAGATACGCAGTATTTT.